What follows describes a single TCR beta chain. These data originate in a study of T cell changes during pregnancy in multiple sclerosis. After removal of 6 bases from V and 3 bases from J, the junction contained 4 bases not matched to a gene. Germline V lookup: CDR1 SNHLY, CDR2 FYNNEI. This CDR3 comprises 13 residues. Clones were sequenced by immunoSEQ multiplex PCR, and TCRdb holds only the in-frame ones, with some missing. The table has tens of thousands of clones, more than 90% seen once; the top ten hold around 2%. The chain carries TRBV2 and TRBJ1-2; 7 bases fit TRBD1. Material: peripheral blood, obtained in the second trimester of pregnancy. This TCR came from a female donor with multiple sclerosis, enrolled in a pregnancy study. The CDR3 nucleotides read TGTGCCAGCAGGAATGACAGGGACTATGGCTACACCTTC. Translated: CASRNDRDYGYTF. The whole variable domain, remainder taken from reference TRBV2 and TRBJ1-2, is EPEVTQTPSHQVTQMGQEVILRCVPISNHLYFYWYRQILGQKVEFLVSFYNNEISEKSEIFDDQFSVERPDGSNFTLKIRSTKLEDSAMYFCASRNDRDYGYTFGSGTRLTVV.